This TCR beta chain was documented in a study of control samples from healthy donors and cancer patients. Sequencing was performed with immunoSEQ multiplex PCR; in TCRdb, only in-frame clones are kept and a portion is missing. The sample shows 65,000 to 90,000 clones, about 94% of them seen only once. Germline-derived CDR1 and CDR2 are SGHTA and FQGNSA. This CDR3 region has 16 residues. Trimming cost V 1 base and J 2 bases; bases outside gene matches: 3. The receptor was isolated from a woman aged 25 to 45 in good health. The chain recombines TRBV7-2 with TRBJ2-1, with 9 bases that match TRBD2. Sequencing input: blood. CDR3 sequence reads: CASSLVAGVTYNEQFF. CDR3 sequence (DNA): TGTGCCAGCAGCTTAGTAGCGGGGGTCACCTACAATGAGCAGTTCTTC. Complete variable domain (other parts from reference TRBV7-2 and TRBJ2-1): GAGVSQSPSNKVTEKGKDVELRCDPISGHTALYWYRQSLGQGLEFLIYFQGNSAPDKSGLPSDRFSAERTGGSVSTLTIQRTQQEDSAVYLCASSLVAGVTYNEQFFGPGTRLTVL.